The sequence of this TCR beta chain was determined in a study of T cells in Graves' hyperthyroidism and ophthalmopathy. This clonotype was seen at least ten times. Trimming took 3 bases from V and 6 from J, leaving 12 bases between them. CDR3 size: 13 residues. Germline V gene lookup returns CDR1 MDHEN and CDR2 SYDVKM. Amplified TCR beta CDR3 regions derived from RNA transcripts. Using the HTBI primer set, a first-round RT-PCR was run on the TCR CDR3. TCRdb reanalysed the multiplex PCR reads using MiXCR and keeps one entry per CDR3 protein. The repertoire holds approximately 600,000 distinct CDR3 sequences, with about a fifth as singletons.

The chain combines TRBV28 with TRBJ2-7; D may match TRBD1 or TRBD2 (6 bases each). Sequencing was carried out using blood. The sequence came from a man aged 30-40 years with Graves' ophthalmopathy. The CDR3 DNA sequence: TGTGCCAGCAGTTTTCAGGGGACTGGCGAGCAGTACTTC. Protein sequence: CASSFQGTGEQYF. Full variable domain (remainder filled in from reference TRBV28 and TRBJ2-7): DVKVTQSSRYLVKRTGEKVFLECVQDMDHENMFWYRQDPGLGLRLIYFSYDVKMKEKGDIPEGYSVSREKKERFSLILESASTNQTSMYLCASSFQGTGEQYFGPGTRLTVT.